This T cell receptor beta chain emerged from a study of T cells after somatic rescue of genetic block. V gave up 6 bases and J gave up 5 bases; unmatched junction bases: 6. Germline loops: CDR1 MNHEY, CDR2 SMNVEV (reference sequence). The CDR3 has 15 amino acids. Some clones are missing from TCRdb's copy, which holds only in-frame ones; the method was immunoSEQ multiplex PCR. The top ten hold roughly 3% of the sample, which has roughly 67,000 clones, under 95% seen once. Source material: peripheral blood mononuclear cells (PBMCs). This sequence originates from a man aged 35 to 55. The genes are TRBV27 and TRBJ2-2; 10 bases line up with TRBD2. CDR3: CASREGLATTGELFF. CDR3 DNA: TGTGCCAGCAGGGAGGGACTAGCGACAACCGGGGAGCTGTTTTTT.